The T cell receptor beta chain under discussion was sequenced for a study of T cell responses to AZD1222 COVID-19 vaccine. Notes on the study in general: Increased Spike-specific TCR breadth and depth were observed after two AZD1222 doses.

Sequencing was performed with immunoSEQ multiplex PCR; in TCRdb, only in-frame clones are kept and a portion is missing. The profile shows more than 85,000 clones, roughly 87% of them singletons. Germline V CDR1 and CDR2: LNHNV, YYDKDF (reference sequence). The CDR3 is 15 residues long. V was clipped by 5 bases and J by 7 bases, with 17 bases between them. On this clone: Its antigen remains unknown.

Second-dose timings of about 4 or about 12 weeks were pooled. This chain connects TRBV15 to TRBJ1-4; a weak D match, TRBD1 (5 bases). The sample here was peripheral blood, taken 28 days after the second AZD1222 dose. The TCR comes from an adult who received the AZD1222 COVID-19 vaccine. CDR3: CATSSPQRGREKLFF. Here the CDR3 DNA reads TGTGCCACCAGCTCCCCCCAGAGGGGACGTGAAAAACTGTTTTTT.